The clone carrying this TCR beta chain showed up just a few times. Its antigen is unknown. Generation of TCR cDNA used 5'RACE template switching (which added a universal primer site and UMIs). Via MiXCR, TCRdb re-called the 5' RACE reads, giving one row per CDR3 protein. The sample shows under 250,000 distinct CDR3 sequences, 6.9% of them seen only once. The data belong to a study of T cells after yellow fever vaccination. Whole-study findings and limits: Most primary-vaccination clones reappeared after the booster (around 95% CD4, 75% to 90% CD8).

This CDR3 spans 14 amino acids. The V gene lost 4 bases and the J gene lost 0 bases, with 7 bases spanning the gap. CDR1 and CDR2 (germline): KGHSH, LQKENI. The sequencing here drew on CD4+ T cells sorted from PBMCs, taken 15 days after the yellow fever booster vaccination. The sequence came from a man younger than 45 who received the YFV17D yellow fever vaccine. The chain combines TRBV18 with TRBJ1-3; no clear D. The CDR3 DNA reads TGTGCCAGCTCACTAGACAACTCTGGAAACACCATATATTTT. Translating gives CASSLDNSGNTIYF. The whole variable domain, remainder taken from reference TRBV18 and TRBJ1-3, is NAGVMQNPRHLVRRRGQEARLRCSPMKGHSHVYWYRQLPEEGLKFMVYLQKENIIDESGMPKERFSAEFPKEGPSILRIQQVVRGDSAAYFCASSLDNSGNTIYFGEGSWLTVV.